The present T cell receptor beta chain was sequenced within a study of shared clonotypes between healthy human individuals. Study at large: The study used three CD4 naive, three CD4 memory, two CD8 naive and one CD8 memory plate per donor.

This clone was observed once. As yet, its antigen is unknown. Overall study findings and caveats: Compared with memory subsets, naive subsets generally had larger estimated richness. Rarefaction indicated that sorted-subset sequencing remained incomplete although depth was large.

Terminally differentiated effector memory CD45RA+ cells were excluded by CCR7 positive selection of CD45RO-negative cells. Germline V gives CDR1 PRHDT, CDR2 FYEKMQ (reference sequence). The CDR3 is made up of 15 amino acids. The trim removed 1 base at V and 8 bases at J, leaving 5 bases unmatched. Investigators spread the genomic DNA of each subset evenly over several immunoSEQ plates. The protocol was immunoSEQ multiplex PCR, while the TCRdb copy is restricted to in-frame clones and leaves out a portion. This sample has hundreds of thousands of clones, with approximately 96% found just once. The gene calls are TRBV13 and TRBJ2-1, with 10 positions matching TRBD2. The sequence came from a woman aged 25 to 39 in good health. What was sequenced was naive CD8+ T cells sorted from blood. CDR3 in amino acids: CASSLDSGRLDEQFF. The DNA for the CDR3 is TGTGCCAGCAGCTTAGATAGCGGGAGGCTGGATGAGCAGTTCTTC.